This T cell receptor (beta chain) was identified in a study of blood T cell repertoires in COVID-19. Study at large: The samples span acute and convalescent COVID-19 from the United States, Italy and Spain. T cells, B-cell-depleted T cells, or PBMCs supplied cDNA or gDNA.

Source study methods: Reference gene primer amplification yielded estimated nucleated cell counts. Clones were read by immunoSEQ multiplex PCR, and TCRdb kept only the in-frame ones, dropping some. That table is the source of V, J and clone size, and D and trimming were worked out from the DNA. Of about 190,000 clones in the sample, approximately 86% were seen once. This CDR3 has 15 amino acids. V was clipped by 8 bases and J by 4 bases, with 18 bases between them. Germline V lookup: CDR1 MNHEY, CDR2 SVGAGI. The material sequenced was peripheral blood. This receptor was obtained from a man aged 65 to 79 with active or convalescent COVID-19. This chain joins TRBV6-5 and TRBJ1-5; perhaps TRBD1 as D (5 bases). CDR3 amino acids: CASGKLQGQNQPQHF. CDR3 DNA: TGTGCCAGCGGTAAGTTACAAGGACAAAATCAGCCCCAGCATTTT.